Each of the 26 T cell receptor beta chains below was sequenced from the same sample in a study of T-cell reconstitution after alpha-beta-depleted transplantation in children (dated by TCRdb to the mid-2010s). The sample's time point, from its label and the paper: day 60 (about 2 months) after transplantation. Read against the paper, the sample's treatment or condition label means: allogeneic hematopoietic cell transplantation with graft depleted of TCRalphabeta T cells and CD19 B cells. Library preparation was by PCR. TCRdb shows the sequencer as Illumina HiSeq 2500. TCR library preparation used molecular barcoding, with unique molecular identifiers applied to normalize quantification of the TCRbeta repertoire. TCRdb handled the public reads itself, with Q25 trimming in fastp and clone calling in MiXCR, and kept productive beta chains. Every entry covers one CDR3 protein and lists the most common genes and DNA from its rows. This sample gives under 35,000 distinct CDR3 sequences in total; 15% to 20% of them show up just once. Clones ranked in the top ten supply around 35% of the sample.

Here the sequenced sample was PBMCs, mostly from graft donor cells, taken 60 days after TCRalphabeta/CD19-depleted stem cell transplant. These receptors all stem from a male patient aged 2-10 years who had a stem cell transplant for acute lymphoblastic leukemia, so the T cells may come from the graft donor.

The CDR3 region has the DNA TGTGCCAGCAGCGCCCGGACAGGGGTGAACACTGAAGCTTTCTTT. This translates into CASSARTGVNTEAFF. J is TRBJ1-1 and V is TRBV3-1; 9 nucleotides line up with TRBD1. Germline assignment: CDR1 LGHDT and CDR2 YNNKEL (reference sequence). The junction had 4 bases not matched to a gene; V was cut back by 5 bases and J by 0 bases. The CDR3 runs 15 residues.

A few counts support this clonotype. A much larger clone lies one base from this, so it may be a read error. V and J are TRBV11-2 and TRBJ2-1; D is possibly TRBD2 (6 bases). CDR1 is SGHAT and CDR2 is FQNNGV in the germline V gene. The ends were cut back, 7 bases at V and 8 bases at J, with 18 bases in the middle. The CDR3 spans 14 residues. The CDR3 loop reads CASNSGTPGDEQFF. CDR3 DNA sequence: TGTGCCAGCAACTCCGGGACTCCTGGGGATGAGCAGTTCTTC.

The chain combines TRBV3-1 with TRBJ1-2; D is uncertain. Trimming took off 6 bases at V and 4 bases at J, with 24 bases between the two ends. This CDR3 has 17 residues. Germline CDR1 LGHDT, CDR2 YNNKEL (reference sequence). In nucleotides, the CDR3 is TGTGCCAGCAGGTCCAGGAGGAGGAGACCTTGGAGCTATGGCTACACCTTC. It translates to CASRSRRRRPWSYGYTF.

This clonotype has ten or more counts. The chain couples TRBV9 to TRBJ2-3; 12 nucleotides line up with TRBD2. The V gene's germline CDR1 is SGDLS and CDR2 YYNGEE. This CDR3 spans 18 amino acids. After removal of 0 bases from V and 2 bases from J, the junction contained 7 bases not matched to a gene. DNA of the CDR3: TGTGCCAGCAGCGTAGTTTCTAGCGGGGGGGCAAACACAGATACGCAGTATTTT. Translating it yields CASSVVSSGGANTDTQYF.

The chain couples TRBV9 to TRBJ2-5; 9 nucleotides match TRBD1. The CDR3 runs to 16 residues. The V gene's germline CDR1 is SGDLS and CDR2 YYNGEE. After removal of 4 bases from V and 5 bases from J, the junction contained 12 bases not matched to a gene. DNA of the CDR3: TGTGCCAGCAGCCTGGGGGGACAGGGCCCCAGGGAGACCCAGTACTTC. It codes for CASSLGGQGPRETQYF.

This clonotype was counted at least ten times. The rearrangement joins TRBV4-2 to TRBJ2-2; D is perhaps TRBD2 (5 bases). Deletions cut 7 bases from V and 1 base from J, with 13 bases between. Germline V gene lookup returns CDR1 LGHNA and CDR2 YNFKEQ. There are 15 residues in the CDR3. The CDR3: CASNLEAGNTGELFF. The DNA of the CDR3 is TGTGCCAGCAACCTCGAGGCGGGGAACACCGGGGAGCTGTTTTTT.

Only a few counts were recorded for this clonotype. The genes are TRBV6-1 and TRBJ1-2, with TRBD1 matching over 11 bases. In germline, CDR1 is MNHNS, CDR2 SASEGT. The CDR3 runs to 15 residues. The trim removed 5 bases at V and 3 bases at J, leaving 5 bases unmatched. CDR3 loop: CASSRGQGVYYGYTF. The CDR3 DNA reads as TGTGCCAGCAGTCGGGGACAGGGGGTTTACTATGGCTACACCTTC.

The rearrangement joins TRBV6-1 to TRBJ2-3; D gene ambiguous. The CDR3 extends over 16 amino acids. The germline V gene has CDR1 MNHNS and CDR2 SASEGT. Trimming left V 1 base short and J 0 bases short, with 11 bases between. The CDR3 DNA follows: TGTGCCAGCAGTGAAGGCAGCCGCACTAGCACAGATACGCAGTATTTT. This gives the protein CASSEGSRTSTDTQYF.

This clonotype was detected ten times or more. The chain is built from TRBV2 and TRBJ1-5; perhaps TRBD1 as D (6 bases). CDR1 SNHLY and CDR2 FYNNEI come from the germline V gene. There are 15 residues in the CDR3. Trimming removed 6 bases from V and 0 bases from J, with 12 bases in between. As DNA, the CDR3 is TGTGCCAGCAGGCCGGGACACCTTAGCAATCAGCCCCAGCATTTT. Its translation: CASRPGHLSNQPQHF.

This clonotype was counted ten times or more. The chain couples TRBV5-1 to TRBJ2-1; 11 nucleotides line up with TRBD1. Germline V gene sequence: CDR1 SGHRS, CDR2 YFSETQ. The junction had 4 bases not matched to a gene; V was cut back by 2 bases and J by 6 bases. The CDR3 runs 15 residues. The CDR3 DNA reads as TGCGCCAGCAGCTTATCCGGGACAGGGGGCAATGAGCAGTTCTTC. This translates into CASSLSGTGGNEQFF.

A few counts support this clonotype. The rearrangement joins TRBV30 to TRBJ2-1, with 12 positions matching TRBD2. Germline V lookup: CDR1 GTSNPN, CDR2 SVGIG (reference sequence). The CDR3 loop spans 13 amino acids. V was clipped by 3 bases and J by 12 bases; unmatched bases: 6. The CDR3 protein is CAWRGLAGGVQFF. CDR3 DNA: TGTGCCTGGAGAGGGCTAGCGGGAGGGGTGCAGTTCTTC.

This chain uses TRBV20-1 with TRBJ2-1; D not certain. The CDR3 is 11 residues long. Trimming pared 6 bases from V and 4 bases from J, leaving 7 bases between. The germline V gene encodes CDR1 DFQATT and CDR2 SNEGSKA (reference sequence). CDR3 coding DNA: TGCAGTGCGGCTTCATACAATGAGCAGTTCTTC. This gives the protein CSAASYNEQFF.

A few counts support this clonotype. This sequence joins TRBV27 and TRBJ1-1; unclear D gene. Trimming stripped 10 bases from V and 3 bases from J, with 24 bases between. Germline V gene data show CDR1 as MNHEY and CDR2 as SMNVEV (reference sequence). This CDR3 contains 16 residues. This CDR3 reads CATRDSEAVGHTEAFF. In DNA, the CDR3 is TGTGCCACGAGAGATTCGGAGGCAGTCGGTCACACTGAAGCTTTCTTT.

This clonotype was observed many times. V usage is TRBV20-1 and J usage is TRBJ1-1, with a possible D match to TRBD1 (6 bases). CDR3 length equals 14 residues. The germline V gene encodes CDR1 DFQATT and CDR2 SNEGSKA (reference sequence). V was shortened by 8 bases and J by 1 base, with 17 bases between the two germline ends. The CDR3 loop reads CSPRWGARNTEAFF. The CDR3 DNA reads TGCAGTCCAAGATGGGGGGCGCGGAACACTGAAGCTTTCTTT.

This clonotype was counted ten times or more. The chain joins TRBV7-9 to TRBJ1-4; TRBD1 might be the D (5 bases). Looked up from germline, CDR1 is SEHNR and CDR2 is FQNEAQ (reference sequence). The CDR3 has 14 amino acids. The V and J ends lost 5 bases and 15 bases respectively, with 22 bases between them. The CDR3 region is CASSPTGPKVVLFF. CDR3 sequence (DNA): TGTGCCAGCAGCCCCACGGGACCTAAGGTAGTCTTGTTTTTT.

The sample holds a few counts of this clonotype. The rearrangement links TRBV9 to TRBJ2-7; 8 bases agree with TRBD1. Looked up from germline, CDR1 is SGDLS and CDR2 is YYNGEE. Trimming cost V 4 bases and J 4 bases; bases outside gene matches: 7. The CDR3 is made up of 14 amino acids. The CDR3 is CASSRGQGWYEQYF. The CDR3 bases are TGTGCCAGCAGCAGAGGACAGGGTTGGTACGAGCAGTACTTC.

This clonotype was seen a handful of times. The rearrangement links TRBV20-1 to TRBJ2-3, with D hard to call. Trimming removed 1 base from V and 1 base from J, with 9 bases in between. The CDR3 is made up of 14 amino acids. Looked up from germline, CDR1 is DFQATT and CDR2 is SNEGSKA (reference sequence). The CDR3 DNA reads TGCAGTGCTAGAGGGCAGGTTGGCACAGATACGCAGTATTTT. As protein: CSARGQVGTDTQYF.

This clonotype was observed many times. This sequence joins TRBV9 and TRBJ1-1, with D possibly TRBD1 on 5 matching bases. Germline CDR1 and CDR2: SGDLS and YYNGEE. Trimming shortened V by 0 bases and J by 0 bases, and 15 bases separated the two germline ends. This CDR3 has 17 amino acids. The CDR3, as DNA: TGTGCCAGCAGCGTAGTTGCAGGGTACGGCATGAACACTGAAGCTTTCTTT. Translating it yields CASSVVAGYGMNTEAFF.

This clonotype turned up a few times. The chain employs TRBV6-1 and TRBJ2-1; 8 bases match TRBD2. Looked up from germline, CDR1 is MNHNS and CDR2 is SASEGT. V lost 4 bases to trimming and J lost 9 bases; unmatched junction nucleotides: 17. CDR3 length: 17 amino acids. For the CDR3, the DNA is TGTGCCAGCAGTGCTGACGGGGGGGCGTTGGTAGCGAGTGAGCAGTTCTTC. Translating gives CASSADGGALVASEQFF.

This clonotype has just a few counts. This chain uses TRBV7-8 with TRBJ1-5, with TRBD1 as a possible D gene (5 bases). The CDR3 consists of 16 residues. With 5 bases removed from V and 4 bases from J, the gap between germline ends came to 18 bases. From germline, CDR1 is SGHVS and CDR2 FQNEAQ. CDR3 in amino acids: CASSRTPGGSNQPQHF. In nucleotides, the CDR3 is TGTGCCAGCAGCCGGACGCCGGGGGGGTCAAATCAGCCCCAGCATTTT.

A few counts support this clonotype. The rearrangement links TRBV2 to TRBJ1-1; 9 bases are a match to TRBD1. CDR3 length: 14 amino acids. V trimming: 6 bases; J trimming: 4 bases; junction bases outside the gene matches: 6. CDR1 is SNHLY and CDR2 is FYNNEI in the germline V gene. Written as DNA, the CDR3 is TGTGCCAGCAGCCGGGACAGGGTTGCCACTGAAGCTTTCTTT. This codes for CASSRDRVATEAFF.

This clonotype was detected only a few times. V is TRBV6-5 and J is TRBJ2-3; D gene uncertain. The CDR3 spans 11 residues. Germline V lookup: CDR1 MNHEY, CDR2 SVGAGI. The germline V and J ends were trimmed by 5 bases and 7 bases, with 7 bases remaining between them. The CDR3 DNA is TGTGCCAGCAGTACTCAAAATACGCAGTATTTT. Protein: CASSTQNTQYF.

At least ten counts were recorded for this clonotype. The chain carries TRBV12-3 or TRBV12-4 and TRBJ2-7; perhaps D is TRBD1 or TRBD2 (5 bases each). The CDR3 is made up of 14 amino acids. V lost 5 bases, J lost 4 bases, and 15 bases lay in between. CDR3 DNA sequence: TGTGCCAGCAGTGCAGACCGGGACCTTTACGAGCAGTACTTC. Its translation is CASSADRDLYEQYF.

J is TRBJ2-4 and V is TRBV4-3; 7 bases match TRBD1. The junction had 8 bases not matched to a gene; V was cut back by 0 bases and J by 6 bases. Per germline, CDR1 LGHNA and CDR2 YSLEER. CDR3 length: 16 amino acids. DNA of the CDR3: TGCGCCAGCAGCCAAGAGTTTCAGGGGGTCGGAAACATTCAGTACTTC. The encoded protein is CASSQEFQGVGNIQYF.

Many counts were recorded for this clonotype. This rearrangement joins TRBV6-1 to TRBJ1-3, with TRBD1 identical over 9 bases. CDR3 length: 13 amino acids. V lost 10 bases to trimming and J lost 4 bases; unmatched junction nucleotides: 5. Germline values: CDR1 MNHNS, CDR2 SASEGT. In nucleotides, the CDR3 is TGTGCCACGCGGACAGGGGCGGGAAACACCATATATTTT. Its protein product is CATRTGAGNTIYF.

This clonotype was counted once. This chain links TRBV4-3 with TRBJ1-6, with 9 nucleotides matching TRBD1. CDR1 and CDR2 from the germline V gene are LGHNA and YSLEER. This CDR3 is 16 amino acids long. Losses at the gene ends were 3 bases for V and 10 bases for J; bases not matched to a gene: 10. The CDR3 sequence is CASSQSRQGGRSPLHF. In nucleotides, the CDR3 is TGCGCCAGCAGCCAGAGTCGACAGGGGGGTAGATCACCCCTCCACTTT.